This TCR beta chain stems from a study of cytotoxic CD8 clonotypes in ibrutinib-treated CLL. In the study overall: Outcomes included some 24 partial and 2 complete responses; after median around 65 months, 14 stayed remitted and roughly twelve progressed. Response samples were taken after a median around eleven months of treatment, range 6 to 36.

Assay: immunoSEQ multiplex PCR; the TCRdb copy retains only in-frame clones and omits some. In the table there are 250,000 to 350,000 clones, around 76% of which are singletons. Per the germline V gene, CDR1 is MNHNS and CDR2 is SASEGT. After removal of 7 bases from V and 6 bases from J, the junction contained 11 bases not matched to a gene. The CDR3 has 14 amino acids. Overall study findings and caveats: Clonality increased with ibrutinib response but returned toward baseline at progression. Contraction or stability on treatment characterized the public clonotypes, which were uncommon.

Remarks on this clone: What it binds is not known.

This TCR was sampled from a human donor with chronic lymphocytic leukemia. Sequencing was performed on PBMCs, taken at disease progression, from a patient treated with ibrutinib. The rearrangement joins TRBV6-1 to TRBJ2-7; TRBD2 matches at 8 bases. This CDR3 is CASMGTGGPREQYF. The DNA of the CDR3 is TGTGCCAGCATGGGAACGGGAGGGCCCCGCGAGCAGTACTTC.